The 17 T cell receptor beta chains below were found in one sample sequenced in a study of T cells in Graves' hyperthyroidism and ophthalmopathy. TCR beta CDR3 sequences were amplified from RNA transcripts. The HTBI primer set was used in a first-round RT-PCR of the TCR CDR3. TCRdb reprocessed the multiplex PCR reads with MiXCR, giving one entry per CDR3 protein. The data contain approximately 690,000 distinct CDR3 sequences, more than 14% of them singletons. Sequences were obtained from blood. The receptors shown here come from a woman aged 45-60 years with Graves' ophthalmopathy.

This chain joins TRBV9 and TRBJ2-1; 11 nucleotides match TRBD1. The V gene end was trimmed by 0 bases and the J gene end by 6 bases; junction bases not matched to a gene: 5. The germline gives CDR1 SGDLS, CDR2 YYNGEE. The CDR3 consists of 16 residues. CDR3 loop: CASSVGDRGAGNEQFF. CDR3 DNA: TGTGCCAGCAGCGTAGGGGACAGGGGGGCGGGCAATGAGCAGTTCTTC. The variable domain in full, completed from reference TRBV9 and TRBJ2-1, reads DSGVTQTPKHLITATGQRVTLRCSPRSGDLSVYWYQQSLDQGLQFLIQYYNGEERAKGNILERFSAQQFPDLHSELNLSSLELGDSALYFCASSVGDRGAGNEQFFGPGTRLTVL.

This clonotype is a singleton in its sample. The chain has TRBV29-1 and TRBJ1-3, with D unclear. Germline lookup yields CDR1 SQVTM and CDR2 ANQGSEA. The CDR3 is made up of 13 amino acids. The germline V and J ends were trimmed by 4 bases and 0 bases, with 7 bases remaining between them. DNA of the CDR3: TGCAGCGTTGCCCACCACTCTGGAAACACCATATATTTT. This codes for CSVAHHSGNTIYF.

This clonotype was recorded many times. This rearrangement joins TRBV20-1 to TRBJ2-1, with D unresolved. The CDR3 contains 11 residues. Germline CDR1 and CDR2: DFQATT and SNEGSKA (reference sequence). The V end lost 0 bases, the J end lost 8 bases, and 5 bases lay between the germline ends. The CDR3 loop is CSARDWDEQFF. In DNA, the CDR3 is TGCAGTGCTAGAGACTGGGATGAGCAGTTCTTC.

This clonotype was detected many times. The chain recombines TRBV7-2 with TRBJ1-5; a possible D gene is TRBD1 (6 bases). The CDR3 covers 17 residues. Germline-derived CDR1 and CDR2 are SGHTA and FQGNSA. The ends were cut back, 5 bases at V and 0 bases at J, with 17 bases in the middle. The CDR3 protein is CASSPGWGALSNQPQHF. The CDR3 coding sequence is TGTGCCAGCAGCCCGGGGTGGGGGGCTCTTAGCAATCAGCCCCAGCATTTT.

V usage is TRBV28 and J usage is TRBJ1-2; D is perhaps TRBD1 (6 bases). There are 15 residues in the CDR3. Germline CDR1 MDHEN, CDR2 SYDVKM. Trimming took off 4 bases at V and 2 bases at J, with 14 bases between the two ends. CDR3 protein: CASSSETGSNYGYTF. For the CDR3, the DNA is TGTGCCAGCAGTTCCGAGACAGGCTCCAACTATGGCTACACCTTC.

The genes are TRBV6-1 and TRBJ2-1; 7 nucleotides agree with TRBD2. Losses at the gene ends were 8 bases for V and 0 bases for J; bases not matched to a gene: 16. CDR3 size: 18 residues. Germline V gives CDR1 MNHNS, CDR2 SASEGT. The CDR3 DNA follows: TGTGCCAGCCCCCCATTGTCCAGCGGGACCCTCTCCTACAATGAGCAGTTCTTC. Translating it yields CASPPLSSGTLSYNEQFF.

As concerns this clonotype: A junction boundary mismatches the germline segment, possibly from a read error. This rearrangement joins TRBV5-1 to TRBJ2-7; tentative D call: TRBD2 (6 bases). Looked up from germline, CDR1 is SGHRS and CDR2 is YFSETQ. This CDR3 is 14 amino acids long. CDR3 sequence: CSSSLRGNVYEQYF. CDR3 DNA: TGCTCCAGCAGCTTGCGCGGGAACGTCTACGAGCAGTACTTC.

This clonotype was seen repeatedly, ten times or more. The V gene is TRBV12-3 or TRBV12-4, the J gene TRBJ2-5; 11 bases fit TRBD2. This CDR3 has 15 amino acids. V lost 7 bases and J lost 2; bases outside the gene matches: 6. Here the CDR3 DNA reads TGTGCCAGCACCCGACTAGCGGGGTCGCAAGAGACCCAGTACTTC. This sequence encodes CASTRLAGSQETQYF.

This clonotype was seen many times. This sequence joins TRBV7-3 and TRBJ2-3; 15 bases line up with TRBD2. CDR1 SGHTA and CDR2 FQGTGA come from the germline V gene. V lost 5 bases to trimming and J lost 4 bases; unmatched junction nucleotides: 1. This CDR3 contains 15 residues. In DNA form, the CDR3 reads TGTGCCAGCAGCAGGACTAGCGGGAGGGCAGATACGCAGTATTTT. It is translated as CASSRTSGRADTQYF.

The chain employs TRBV7-6 and TRBJ2-7; perhaps D is TRBD1 or TRBD2 (5 bases each). The V and J ends lost 7 bases and 2 bases respectively, with 18 bases between them. CDR1 and CDR2 from the germline V gene are SGHVS and FNYEAQ. This CDR3 contains 15 residues. In nucleotides, the CDR3 is TGTGCCAGCACCCGGGTGTCGGGACCCACCTACGAGCAGTACTTC. It translates to CASTRVSGPTYEQYF.

This clonotype has ten or more counts. The rearrangement links TRBV18 to TRBJ2-1, with D perhaps matching TRBD1 (5 bases). The CDR3 consists of 14 residues. Germline assignment: CDR1 KGHSH and CDR2 LQKENI. Trimming cost V 4 bases and J 4 bases, with 11 bases left between them. The CDR3 region has the DNA TGTGCCAGCTCACGCCCAGACAGATACAATGAGCAGTTCTTC. Translated: CASSRPDRYNEQFF.

This clonotype showed up just a few times. The gene calls are TRBV4-1 and TRBJ2-5; D is undetermined. CDR1 is MGHRA and CDR2 is YSYEKL in the germline V gene. V lost 0 bases and J lost 3, with 8 bases in between. The CDR3 totals 14 residues. As DNA, the CDR3 is TGCGCCAGCAGCCAAGAGCAGCCGAAAGAGACCCAGTACTTC. Its translation is CASSQEQPKETQYF.

Only a few counts were recorded for this clonotype. CDR3 sequence: CSVDGSGRYNEQFF. CDR3 in DNA: TGCAGCGTTGATGGTAGCGGGAGGTACAATGAGCAGTTCTTC. The chain employs TRBV29-1 and TRBJ2-1, with TRBD2 identical over 10 bases. V gave up 3 bases and J gave up 4 bases; unmatched junction bases: 3. Germline V gene data show CDR1 as SQVTM and CDR2 as ANQGSEA. The CDR3 loop spans 14 amino acids.

At least ten counts were recorded for this clonotype. The chain combines TRBV5-1 with TRBJ2-4; D is undetermined. This CDR3 has 13 residues. CDR1 is SGHRS and CDR2 is YFSETQ in the germline V gene. Between the trimmed V and J ends, which lost 0 bases and 8 bases, there was a span of 9 bases. The CDR3 coding sequence is TGCGCCAGCAGCTTGGATGGTAGAGACATTCAGTACTTC. It translates to CASSLDGRDIQYF.

As to this clonotype: The junction differs from germline at one of its ends, possibly a read error. The chain is built from TRBV27 and TRBJ2-5, with D unresolved. CDR3 length: 14 amino acids. The V gene's germline CDR1 is MNHEY and CDR2 SMNVEV (reference sequence). CDR3 coding DNA: TGTGCCAGCAGTTTATCGATGGCGGACGGCCGTAAGGACTTC. As protein: CASSLSMADGRKDF.

Turning to this clonotype: With a much larger clone just one base away, this may be a read error. The CDR3 nucleotides read TGTGCCAGCAGTTACGGACAGTCTAACTATGGCTACACCTTC. Protein sequence: CASSYGQSNYGYTF. The V and J genes are TRBV6-5 and TRBJ1-2; the D gene is possibly TRBD1 (6 bases). Germline V lookup: CDR1 MNHEY, CDR2 SVGAGI. V lost 2 bases and J 0 bases, leaving 7 bases between the germline ends. This CDR3 comprises 14 residues.

This clonotype was counted many times. This rearrangement joins TRBV7-2 to TRBJ2-1, with D possibly TRBD1 on 5 matching bases. The V and J ends lost 1 base and 12 bases respectively, with 16 bases between them. The CDR3 is 14 amino acids. CDR1 SGHTA and CDR2 FQGNSA come from the germline V gene. The CDR3 region has the DNA TGTGCCAGCAGCTTAGTAACAACAGGAGAAGGGCAGTTCTTC. Encoded protein: CASSLVTTGEGQFF.